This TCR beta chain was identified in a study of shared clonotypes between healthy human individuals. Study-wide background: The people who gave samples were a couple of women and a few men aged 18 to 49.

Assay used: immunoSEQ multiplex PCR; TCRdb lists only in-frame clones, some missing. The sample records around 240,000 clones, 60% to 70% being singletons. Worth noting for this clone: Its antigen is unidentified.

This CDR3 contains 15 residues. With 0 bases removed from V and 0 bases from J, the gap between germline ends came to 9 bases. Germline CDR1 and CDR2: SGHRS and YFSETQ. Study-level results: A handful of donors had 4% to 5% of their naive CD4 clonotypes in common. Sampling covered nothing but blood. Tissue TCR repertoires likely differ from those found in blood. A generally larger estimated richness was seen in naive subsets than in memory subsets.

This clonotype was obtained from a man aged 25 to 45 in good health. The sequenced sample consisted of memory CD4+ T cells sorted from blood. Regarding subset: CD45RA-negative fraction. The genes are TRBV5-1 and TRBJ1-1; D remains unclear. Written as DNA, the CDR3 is TGCGCCAGCAGCTTGGGACACGTTATGAACACTGAAGCTTTCTTT. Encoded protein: CASSLGHVMNTEAFF.